This is a list of T cell receptor beta chains from one sample in a study of T cells in tuberculosis. Sequencing used immunoSEQ multiplex PCR; TCRdb keeps in-frame clones, though not all of them. The sample records 35,000 to 50,000 clones, roughly 94% being singletons. Sequencing was carried out using PBMCs. These receptors were obtained from a donor aged 10-29 years with latent tuberculosis or without tuberculosis infection. Some clones in this sample may be carry-over from other donors' samples. Both conserved end residues are part of each CDR3. Fields, in order: J gene, CDR3 length, V gene, clone size, CDR3 protein. A row's size may be missing; if present it is once, few, many or a size class.

TRBJ2-7 | 16 | TRBV4-3 | . | CASSHSGGGWDYEQYF
TRBJ2-7 | 16 | TRBV7-9 | once | CASSATSSGRANEQYF
TRBJ2-2 | 14 | TRBV4-3 | . | CASSQSRNTGELFF
TRBJ2-1 | 15 | TRBV6-4 | . | CASSDSTGGYNEQFF
TRBJ2-7 | 12 | TRBV4-3 | . | CASSQVEGEQYF
TRBJ2-7 | 14 | TRBV30 | . | CAWNGQLYSYEQYF
TRBJ1-2 | 12 | TRBV7-9 | . | CASSLEGDGYTF
TRBJ2-7 | 13 | TRBV27 | . | CASRADSQYEQYF
TRBJ1-3 | 14 | TRBV30 | . | CAWRDIRGGNTIYF
TRBJ1-1 | 13 | TRBV10-2 | . | CASSWTANTEAFF
TRBJ1-5 | 15 | TRBV25-1 | once | CASSESGGRGQPQHF
TRBJ1-5 | 13 | TRBV4-3 | . | CASSPGRGQPQHF
TRBJ2-1 | 15 | TRBV7-7 | . | CASSFSQGTYNEQFF
TRBJ2-3 | 17 | TRBV27 | . | CASRLKRLAGLLDTQYF
TRBJ1-5 | 17 | TRBV6-1 | once | CASSEALWTGVDQPQHF
TRBJ2-1 | 16 | TRBV5-1 | . | CASSLFGGSSYNEQFF
TRBJ2-7 | 13 | TRBV4-3 | . | CASSRTRGYEQYF
TRBJ1-3 | 15 | TRBV2 | . | CASSSPGGSGNTIYF
TRBJ2-7 | 13 | TRBV5-6 | . | CASSLMSSYEQYF
TRBJ2-3 | 16 | TRBV5-1 | . | CASSLRLAGGRDTQYF
TRBJ2-1 | 16 | TRBV11-3 | . | CASSLDSAVFYNEQFF
TRBJ1-1 | 11 | TRBV10-1 | . | CASVSRGEAFF
TRBJ2-5 | 15 | TRBV5-1 | . | CASSKGTGNGETQYF
TRBJ1-2 | 15 | TRBV28 | . | CASTLWDREVNGYTF
TRBJ2-7 | 14 | TRBV29-1 | . | CSVAGATGTYEQYF
TRBJ2-3 | 15 | TRBV5-6 | . | CASSLFGRAADTQYF
TRBJ2-1 | 18 | TRBV27 | once | CASSKTPPGPAAYNEQFF
TRBJ2-2 | 16 | TRBV11-3 | . | CASSLRSGTLTGELFF
TRBJ2-2 | 14 | TRBV7-6 | . | CASSFGQNTGELFF
TRBJ2-5 | 16 | TRBV6-6 | . | CASSYSKTQGGETQYF
TRBJ2-7 | 15 | TRBV7-6 | . | CASSIRDRGPYEQYF
TRBJ1-2 | 13 | TRBV4-3 | . | CASSQTGAYGYTF
TRBJ2-5 | 16 | TRBV11-1 | . | CASSLGNRGVQETQYF
TRBJ2-1 | 14 | TRBV6-6 | . | CASSRTSGYNEQFF
TRBJ2-1 | 13 | TRBV5-1 | . | CASSLELPNEQFF
TRBJ1-4 | 16 | TRBV4-3 | . | CASSQDKQGRAEKLFF
TRBJ2-3 | 15 | TRBV15 | . | CATSKNRGVTDTQYF
TRBJ1-1 | 13 | TRBV7-2 | . | CASSPLGQGMAFF
TRBJ2-1 | 17 | TRBV7-2 | . | CASSLRASVSSYNEQFF
TRBJ1-1 | 15 | TRBV7-2 | . | CASSLVNRVSTEAFF
TRBJ2-4 | 14 | TRBV6-5 | . | CARLTGYTKNIQYF